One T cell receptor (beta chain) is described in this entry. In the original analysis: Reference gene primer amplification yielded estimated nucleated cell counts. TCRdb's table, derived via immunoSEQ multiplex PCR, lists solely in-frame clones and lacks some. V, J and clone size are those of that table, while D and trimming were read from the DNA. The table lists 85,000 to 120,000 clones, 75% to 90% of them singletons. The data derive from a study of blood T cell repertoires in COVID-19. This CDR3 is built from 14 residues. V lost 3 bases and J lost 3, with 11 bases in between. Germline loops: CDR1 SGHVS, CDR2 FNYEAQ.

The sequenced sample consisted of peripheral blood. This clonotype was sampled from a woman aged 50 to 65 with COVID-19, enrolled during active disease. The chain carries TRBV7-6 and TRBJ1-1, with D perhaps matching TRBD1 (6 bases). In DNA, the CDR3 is TGTGCCAGCAGCTTCGGGGGGCGCGACACTGAAGCTTTCTTT. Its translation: CASSFGGRDTEAFF.